The clone carrying this T cell receptor (beta chain) has more than one count but fewer than ten. Its matching antigen is unknown. The sample is drawn from a study of T cells after yellow fever vaccination. Study background: Each low-cell-number fraction was prepared by means of SMART-Seq v4 Ultra Low Input. General study points: Post-booster samples contained most primary-vaccination clones (approximately 95% CD4, around 89% CD8). FACS-sorted repertoires could harbor abundant contaminating bulk-population clonotypes.

This CDR3 region has 14 residues. Trimming stripped 1 base from V and 3 bases from J, with 10 bases between. Per the germline V gene, CDR1 is SGDLS and CDR2 is YYNGEE. One entry per CDR3 protein, called by TCRdb with MiXCR from the 5' RACE reads. Of a few hundred thousand distinct CDR3 sequences in the sample, roughly a sixth were seen once. The origin of this receptor is a man between 18 and 29 years old who received the YFV17D yellow fever vaccine. The chain has TRBV9 and TRBJ1-1; D call uncertain. This specimen was PBMCs, taken 4 to 6 days after the first yellow fever vaccination. This CDR3 is CASSVSDGYTEAFF. The CDR3 DNA sequence: TGTGCCAGCAGCGTATCGGACGGATACACTGAAGCTTTCTTT.